This TCR beta chain came from a study of blood T cell repertoires in COVID-19. The assay was immunoSEQ multiplex PCR, and TCRdb's table has in-frame clones only and misses some. Of a few hundred thousand clones in the sample, approximately 92% are singletons; the top ten hold about 18%. V lost 5 bases, J lost 6 bases, and 14 bases stayed unmatched. Germline CDR1 reads SEHNR; CDR2 reads FQNEAQ (reference sequence). The CDR3 runs 16 residues. Everyone who took part was 18 to 89 years old, and they came from 20 to 25 US areas. In assigning cohorts, the study relied on participant-reported clinical history.

The chain combines TRBV7-9 with TRBJ2-3, with 7 bases identical to TRBD1. The receptor was derived from a woman under 40 who had recovered from COVID-19. The specimen sequenced was PBMCs or T cells enriched from blood (not recorded which). The CDR3 region is CASSGDRQGLGDTQYF. CDR3 nucleotides: TGTGCCAGCAGCGGAGACAGACAGGGCCTGGGGGATACGCAGTATTTT.